This T cell receptor (beta chain) stems from a study of blood T cell repertoires in COVID-19. At the level of the study: COVID-19 samples from acute and convalescent phases originated in the United States, Italy and Spain.

The CDR3 sequence is 17 residues long. Per the germline V gene, CDR1 is SGHVS and CDR2 is FQNEAQ. The V and J ends lost 1 base and 6 bases respectively, with 22 bases between them. Per the original data handling: Quantification of nucleated cells was approximated via reference gene primer amplification. Repertoires were generated with immunoSEQ multiplex PCR, while TCRdb's copy carries only in-frame clones and drops some. For V, J and clone size, that table is used; D and trimming come from the DNA. This table has 450,000 to 600,000 clones, about nine tenths appearing once. This chain links TRBV7-8 with TRBJ2-7, with a weak D call TRBD1 (7 bases). Sequencing input: PBMCs or T cells enriched from blood (not recorded which). The clonotype originates from a woman younger than 35 who had recovered from COVID-19. The CDR3 region is CASSLGGDHRGRSEQYF. For the CDR3, the DNA is TGTGCCAGCAGCTTAGGGGGGGACCACAGGGGAAGAAGCGAGCAGTACTTC.